These 4 T cell receptor beta chains were sequenced from one sample in a study of T cell changes during pregnancy in multiple sclerosis. Only in-frame clones appear in the TCRdb table, and some are missing; sequencing was by immunoSEQ multiplex PCR. The sample yields more than 80,000 clones, about 89% seen once. Material: peripheral blood, obtained before pregnancy. The receptor source for this set is a female donor with multiple sclerosis, enrolled in a pregnancy study.

The genes are TRBV9 and TRBJ2-7, with D possibly being TRBD2 (6 bases). CDR3 length: 15 residues. The V end lost 4 bases, the J end lost 7 bases, and 21 bases lay between the germline ends. Germline loops: CDR1 SGDLS, CDR2 YYNGEE. The CDR3 nucleotides are TGTGCCAGCAGCAACAGCAGGGAGGAGTTAGGGGAGCAGTACTTC. Residues: CASSNSREELGEQYF.

The chain joins TRBV11-2 to TRBJ2-7; D uncertain. V was shortened by 1 base and J by 6 bases, with 7 bases between the two germline ends. The CDR3 is 12 residues long. CDR1 and CDR2 from the germline V gene are SGHAT and FQNNGV. CDR3 nucleotides: TGTGCCAGCAGCTTAGGGCAGATCGAGCAGTACTTC. It encodes CASSLGQIEQYF.

In this sample, this clone turned up once. The chain has TRBV4-3 and TRBJ1-5; 9 positions agree with TRBD1. The CDR3 sequence is 15 residues long. Germline-derived CDR1 and CDR2 are LGHNA and YSLEER. V trimming: 1 base; J trimming: 6 bases; junction bases outside the gene matches: 4. The CDR3 nucleotides read TGCGCCAGCAGCCAAGGGACAGGGGTCTCTCAGCCCCAGCATTTT. Translating gives CASSQGTGVSQPQHF.

The chain couples TRBV7-2 to TRBJ1-5; a possible D gene is TRBD1 (6 bases). The CDR3 totals 15 residues. CDR1 SGHTA and CDR2 FQGNSA come from the germline V gene. Trimming took off 1 base at V and 0 bases at J, with 7 bases between the two ends. CDR3 amino acids: CASSLEDSSNQPQHF. The CDR3 nucleotides read TGTGCCAGCAGCTTAGAGGACAGTAGCAATCAGCCCCAGCATTTT.